This T cell receptor (beta chain) was obtained from a study of blood T cell repertoires in COVID-19. About the research overall: Samples of COVID-19 (acute and convalescent) were obtained from the United States, Italy and Spain. Sources were T cells, B-cell-depleted T cells, or PBMCs; the material itself was cDNA or gDNA.

The V gene's germline CDR1 is SQVTM and CDR2 ANQGSEA. The CDR3 loop spans 14 amino acids. Authors' data handling: Amplified reference gene primers provided the basis for estimating nucleated cell counts. Produced via immunoSEQ multiplex PCR; TCRdb's table is partial and in-frame only. V, J and clone size reflect that table, while D and trimming were determined from the DNA. The table shows about 300,000 clones, with approximately 90% occurring only once. Seattle patient enrollment occurred during active infection, with longitudinal follow-up thereafter. This clone was recorded only once. Sequenced material: peripheral blood. The clonotype originates from a woman between 45 and 60 years old with COVID-19, enrolled during active disease. The chain has TRBV29-1 and TRBJ1-5; maybe TRBD1 (6 bases). The CDR3 DNA reads as TGCAACACTGGGGGGGGGCAAAGCAATCAGCCCCAGCATTTT. This sequence encodes CNTGGGQSNQPQHF.